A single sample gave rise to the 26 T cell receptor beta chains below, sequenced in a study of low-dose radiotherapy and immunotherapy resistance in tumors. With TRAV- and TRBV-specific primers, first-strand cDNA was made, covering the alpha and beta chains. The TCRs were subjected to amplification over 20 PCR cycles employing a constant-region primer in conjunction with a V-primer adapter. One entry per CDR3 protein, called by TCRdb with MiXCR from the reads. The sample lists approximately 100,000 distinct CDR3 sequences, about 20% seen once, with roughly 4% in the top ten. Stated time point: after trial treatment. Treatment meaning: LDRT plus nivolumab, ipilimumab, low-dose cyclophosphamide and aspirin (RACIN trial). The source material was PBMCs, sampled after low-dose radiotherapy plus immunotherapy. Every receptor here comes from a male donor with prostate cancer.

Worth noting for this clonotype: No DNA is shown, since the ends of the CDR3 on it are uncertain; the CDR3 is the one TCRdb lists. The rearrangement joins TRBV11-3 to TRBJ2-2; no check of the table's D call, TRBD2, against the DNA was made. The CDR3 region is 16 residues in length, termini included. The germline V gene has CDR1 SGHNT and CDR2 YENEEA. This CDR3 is CASSFDSGRTGELFFF.

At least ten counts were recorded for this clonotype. CDR3 bases: TGTGCCAGCAGCCAATGGGGGAATCAGCCCCAGCATTTT. It yields the protein CASSQWGNQPQHF. V is TRBV3-1 and J is TRBJ1-5; TRBD1 might be the D (5 bases). The CDR3 consists of 13 residues. The germline gives CDR1 LGHDT, CDR2 YNNKEL (reference sequence). V lost 2 bases to trimming and J lost 4 bases, with 6 bases between them.

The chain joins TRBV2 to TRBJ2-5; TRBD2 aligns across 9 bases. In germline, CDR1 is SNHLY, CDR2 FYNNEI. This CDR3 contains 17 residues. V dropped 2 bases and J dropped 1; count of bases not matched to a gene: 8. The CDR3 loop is CASSELRLAGPQETQYF. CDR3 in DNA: TGTGCCAGCAGTGAATTAAGGCTAGCGGGGCCCCAAGAGACCCAGTACTTC.

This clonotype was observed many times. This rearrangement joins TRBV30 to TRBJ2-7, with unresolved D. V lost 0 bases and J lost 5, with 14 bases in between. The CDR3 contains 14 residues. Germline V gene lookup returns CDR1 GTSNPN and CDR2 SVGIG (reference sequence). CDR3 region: CAWSVKRVVHEQYF. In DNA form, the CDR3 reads TGTGCCTGGAGTGTAAAACGGGTCGTCCACGAGCAGTACTTC.

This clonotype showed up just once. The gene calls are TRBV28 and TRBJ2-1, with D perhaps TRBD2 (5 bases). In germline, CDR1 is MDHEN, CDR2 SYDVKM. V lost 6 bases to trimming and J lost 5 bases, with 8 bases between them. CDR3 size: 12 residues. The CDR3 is CASSPGNNEQFF. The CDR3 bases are TGTGCCAGCAGCCCGGGGAACAATGAGCAGTTCTTC.

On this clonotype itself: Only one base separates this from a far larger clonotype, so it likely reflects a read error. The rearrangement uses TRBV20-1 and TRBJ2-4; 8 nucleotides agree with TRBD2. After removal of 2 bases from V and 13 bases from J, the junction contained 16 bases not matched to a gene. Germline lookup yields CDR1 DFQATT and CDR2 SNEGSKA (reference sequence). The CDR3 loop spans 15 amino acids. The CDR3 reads CSARQTSGSYNEQYF. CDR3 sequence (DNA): TGCAGTGCTAGACAAACTAGCGGCTCCTACAATGAGCAGTACTTC.

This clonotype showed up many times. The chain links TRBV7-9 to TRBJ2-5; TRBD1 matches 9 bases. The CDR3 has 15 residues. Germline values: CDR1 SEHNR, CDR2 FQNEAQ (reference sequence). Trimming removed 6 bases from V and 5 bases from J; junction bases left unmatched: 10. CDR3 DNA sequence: TGTGCCAGCAGTTTCACAGGGGGCCGCGGGGAGACCCAGTACTTC. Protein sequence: CASSFTGGRGETQYF.

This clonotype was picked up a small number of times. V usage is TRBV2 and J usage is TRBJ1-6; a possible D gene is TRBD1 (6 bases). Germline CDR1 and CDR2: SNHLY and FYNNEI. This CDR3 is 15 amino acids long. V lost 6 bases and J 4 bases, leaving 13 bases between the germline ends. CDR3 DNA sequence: TGTGCCAGCAGCAGGGGCGGCTCTTATAATTCACCCCTCCACTTT. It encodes CASSRGGSYNSPLHF. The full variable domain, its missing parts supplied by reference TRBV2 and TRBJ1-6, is EPEVTQTPSHQVTQMGQEVILRCVPISNHLYFYWYRQILGQKVEFLVSFYNNEISEKSEIFDDQFSVERPDGSNFTLKIRSTKLEDSAMYFCASSRGGSYNSPLHFGNGTRLTVT.

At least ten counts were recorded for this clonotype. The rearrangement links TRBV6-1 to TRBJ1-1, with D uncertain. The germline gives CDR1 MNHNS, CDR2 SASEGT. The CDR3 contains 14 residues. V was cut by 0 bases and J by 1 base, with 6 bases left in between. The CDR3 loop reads CASSEAGGNTEAFF. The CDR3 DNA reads TGTGCCAGCAGTGAAGCGGGTGGGAACACTGAAGCTTTCTTT.

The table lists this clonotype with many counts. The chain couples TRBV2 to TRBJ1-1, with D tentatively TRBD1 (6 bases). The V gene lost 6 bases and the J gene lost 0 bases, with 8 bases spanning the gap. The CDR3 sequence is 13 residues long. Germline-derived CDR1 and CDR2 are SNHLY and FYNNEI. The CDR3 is CASRSGVNTEAFF. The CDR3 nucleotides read TGTGCCAGCAGGTCAGGGGTGAACACTGAAGCTTTCTTT.

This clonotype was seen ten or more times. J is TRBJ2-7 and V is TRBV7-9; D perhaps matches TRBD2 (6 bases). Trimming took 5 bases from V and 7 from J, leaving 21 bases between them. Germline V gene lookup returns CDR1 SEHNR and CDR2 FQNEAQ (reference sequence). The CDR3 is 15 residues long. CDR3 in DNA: TGTGCCAGCAGCACTTCCCAGGGACTCCGGGGGGAGCAGTACTTC. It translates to CASSTSQGLRGEQYF.

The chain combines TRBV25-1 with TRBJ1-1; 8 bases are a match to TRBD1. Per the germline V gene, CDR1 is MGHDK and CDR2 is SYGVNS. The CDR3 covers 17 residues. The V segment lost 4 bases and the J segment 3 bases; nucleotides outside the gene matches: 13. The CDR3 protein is CASSGGTGSYSDTEAFF. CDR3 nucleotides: TGTGCCAGCAGTGGCGGGACAGGATCCTATTCGGACACTGAAGCTTTCTTT.

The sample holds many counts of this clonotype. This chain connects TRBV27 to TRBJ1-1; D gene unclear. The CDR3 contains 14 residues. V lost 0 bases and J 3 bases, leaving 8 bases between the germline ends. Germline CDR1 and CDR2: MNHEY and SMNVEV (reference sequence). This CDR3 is CASSLSERDTEAFF. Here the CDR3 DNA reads TGTGCCAGCAGTTTATCGGAGAGGGACACTGAAGCTTTCTTT.

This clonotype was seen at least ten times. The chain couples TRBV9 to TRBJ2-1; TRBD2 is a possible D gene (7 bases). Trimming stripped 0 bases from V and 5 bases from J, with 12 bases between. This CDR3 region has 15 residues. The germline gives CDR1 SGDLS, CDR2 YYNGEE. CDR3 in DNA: TGTGCCAGCAGCGTAGGGGGGGGCGCCCACAATGAGCAGTTCTTC. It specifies CASSVGGGAHNEQFF.

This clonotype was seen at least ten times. This CDR3 is CASSSRGNNEQFF. The CDR3 nucleotides read TGCGCCAGCAGTAGTAGGGGGAACAATGAGCAGTTCTTC. The chain recombines TRBV5-1 with TRBJ2-1; possible D gene TRBD1, 6 bases. From germline, CDR1 is SGHRS and CDR2 YFSETQ. Between the trimmed V and J ends, which lost 5 bases and 5 bases, there was a span of 11 bases. This CDR3 has 13 amino acids. Based on the CDR3 plus reference TRBV5-1 and TRBJ2-1, the full variable domain is KAGVTQTPRYLIKTRGQQVTLSCSPISGHRSVSWYQQTPGQGLQFLFEYFSETQRNKGNFPGRFSGRQFSNSRSEMNVSTLELGDSALYLCASSSRGNNEQFFGPGTRLTVL.

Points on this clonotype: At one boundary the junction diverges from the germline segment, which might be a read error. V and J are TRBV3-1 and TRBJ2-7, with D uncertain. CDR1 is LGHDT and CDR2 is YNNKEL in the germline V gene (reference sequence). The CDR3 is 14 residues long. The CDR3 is CASTQGDSSYEQYF. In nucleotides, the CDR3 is TGTGCCAGCACCCAAGGAGATAGCTCCTACGAGCAGTACTTC.

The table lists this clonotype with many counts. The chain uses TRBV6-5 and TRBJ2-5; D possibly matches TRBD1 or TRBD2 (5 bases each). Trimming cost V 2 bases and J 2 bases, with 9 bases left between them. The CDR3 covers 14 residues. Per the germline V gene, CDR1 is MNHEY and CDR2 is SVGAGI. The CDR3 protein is CASSYRGPQETQYF. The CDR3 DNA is TGTGCCAGCAGTTACAGGGGACCTCAAGAGACCCAGTACTTC.

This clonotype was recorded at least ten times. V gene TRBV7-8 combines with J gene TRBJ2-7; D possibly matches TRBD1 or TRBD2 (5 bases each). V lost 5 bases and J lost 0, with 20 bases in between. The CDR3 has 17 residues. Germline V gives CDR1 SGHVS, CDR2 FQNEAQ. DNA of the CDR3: TGTGCCAGCAGCCAGGGATACCGGGGCACCGACTCCTACGAGCAGTACTTC. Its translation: CASSQGYRGTDSYEQYF.

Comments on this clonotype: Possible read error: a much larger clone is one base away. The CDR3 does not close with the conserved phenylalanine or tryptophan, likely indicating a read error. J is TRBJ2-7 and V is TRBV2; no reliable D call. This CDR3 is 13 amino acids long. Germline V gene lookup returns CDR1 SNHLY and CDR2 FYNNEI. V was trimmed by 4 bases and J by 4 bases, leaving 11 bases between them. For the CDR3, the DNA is TGTGCCAGCAGTGCTACCGGACGATACGAGCAGTACTTA. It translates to CASSATGRYEQYL.

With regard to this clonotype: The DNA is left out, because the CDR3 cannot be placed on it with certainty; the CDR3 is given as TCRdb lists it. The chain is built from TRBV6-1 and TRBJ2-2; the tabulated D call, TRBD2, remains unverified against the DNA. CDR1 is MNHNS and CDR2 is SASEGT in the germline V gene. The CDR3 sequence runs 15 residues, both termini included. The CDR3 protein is CASSALLPTGELFFF.

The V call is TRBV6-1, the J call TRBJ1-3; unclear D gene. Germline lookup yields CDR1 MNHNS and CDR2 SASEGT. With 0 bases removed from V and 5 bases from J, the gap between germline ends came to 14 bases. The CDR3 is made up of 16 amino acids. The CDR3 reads CASSEALDSVRNTIYF. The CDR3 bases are TGTGCCAGCAGTGAAGCTTTGGACTCGGTCAGAAACACCATATATTTT.

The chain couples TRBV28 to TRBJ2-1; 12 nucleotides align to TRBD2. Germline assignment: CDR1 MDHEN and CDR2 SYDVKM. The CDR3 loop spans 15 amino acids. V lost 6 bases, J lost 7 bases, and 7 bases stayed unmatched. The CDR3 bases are TGTGCCAGCAGAACCCTAGCGGGAGGGCCGAATGAGCAGTTCTTC. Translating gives CASRTLAGGPNEQFF.

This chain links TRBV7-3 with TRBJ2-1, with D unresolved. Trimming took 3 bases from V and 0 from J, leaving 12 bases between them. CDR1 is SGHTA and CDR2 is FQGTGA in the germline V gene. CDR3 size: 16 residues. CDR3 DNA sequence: TGTGCCAGCAGCTTTAATCCCCAGAGCTCCTACAATGAGCAGTTCTTC. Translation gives CASSFNPQSSYNEQFF.

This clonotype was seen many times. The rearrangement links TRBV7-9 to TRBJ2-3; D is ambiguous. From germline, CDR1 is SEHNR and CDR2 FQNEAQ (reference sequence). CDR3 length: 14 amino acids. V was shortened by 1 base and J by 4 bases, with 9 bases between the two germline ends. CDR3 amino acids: CASSLDHGADTQYF. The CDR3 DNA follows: TGTGCCAGCAGCTTAGACCATGGAGCAGATACGCAGTATTTT.

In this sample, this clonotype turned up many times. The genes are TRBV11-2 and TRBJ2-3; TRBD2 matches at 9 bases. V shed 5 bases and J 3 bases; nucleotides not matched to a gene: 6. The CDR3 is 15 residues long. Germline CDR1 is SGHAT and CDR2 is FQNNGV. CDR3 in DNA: TGTGCCAGCAGCGAGCGGGGGGCCGGGACAGATACGCAGTATTTT. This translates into CASSERGAGTDTQYF.

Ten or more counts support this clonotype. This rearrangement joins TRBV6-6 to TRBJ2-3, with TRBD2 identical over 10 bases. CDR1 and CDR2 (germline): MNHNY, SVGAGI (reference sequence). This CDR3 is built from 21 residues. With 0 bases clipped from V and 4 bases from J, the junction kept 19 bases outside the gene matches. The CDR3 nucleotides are TGTGCCAGCAGTTACTCGACTTTTAGGACTAGCGGACCCCAGGGGTCAGATACGCAGTATTTT. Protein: CASSYSTFRTSGPQGSDTQYF.